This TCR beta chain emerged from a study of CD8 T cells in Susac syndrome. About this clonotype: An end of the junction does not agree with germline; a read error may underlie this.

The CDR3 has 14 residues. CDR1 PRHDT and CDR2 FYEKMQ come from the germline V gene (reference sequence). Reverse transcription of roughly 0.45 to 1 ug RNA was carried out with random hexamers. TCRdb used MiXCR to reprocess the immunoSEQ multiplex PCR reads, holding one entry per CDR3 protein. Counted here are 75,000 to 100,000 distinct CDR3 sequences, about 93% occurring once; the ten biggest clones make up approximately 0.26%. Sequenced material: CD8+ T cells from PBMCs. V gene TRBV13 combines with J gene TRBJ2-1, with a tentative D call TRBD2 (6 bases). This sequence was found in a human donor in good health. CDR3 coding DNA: TGTGCCAGCAGCGGACGACTAGGCTACCATGAGCAGTTCTTC. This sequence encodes CASSGRLGYHEQFF. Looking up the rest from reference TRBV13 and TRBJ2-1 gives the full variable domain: AAGVIQSPRHLIKEKRETATLKCYPIPRHDTVYWYQQGPGQDPQFLISFYEKMQSDKGSIPDRFSAQQFSDYHSELNMSSLELGDSALYFCASSGRLGYHEQFFGPGTRLTVL.